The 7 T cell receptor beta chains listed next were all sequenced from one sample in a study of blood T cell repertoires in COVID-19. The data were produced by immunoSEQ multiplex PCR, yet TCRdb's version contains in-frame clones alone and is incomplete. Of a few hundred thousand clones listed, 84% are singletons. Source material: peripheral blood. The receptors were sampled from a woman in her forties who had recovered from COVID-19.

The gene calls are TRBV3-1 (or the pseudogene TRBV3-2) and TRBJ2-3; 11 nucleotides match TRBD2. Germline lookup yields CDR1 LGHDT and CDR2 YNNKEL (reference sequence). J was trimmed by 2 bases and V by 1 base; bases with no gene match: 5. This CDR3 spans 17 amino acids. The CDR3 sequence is CASSQGGLAGNTDTQYF. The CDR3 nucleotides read TGTGCCAGCAGCCAAGGCGGACTAGCGGGTAACACAGATACGCAGTATTTT.

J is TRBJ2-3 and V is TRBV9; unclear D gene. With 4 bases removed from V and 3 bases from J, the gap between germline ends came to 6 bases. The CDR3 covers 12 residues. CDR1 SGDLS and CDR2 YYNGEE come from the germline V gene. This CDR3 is CASSLNTDTQYF. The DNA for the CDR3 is TGTGCCAGCAGCCTTAATACAGATACGCAGTATTTT.

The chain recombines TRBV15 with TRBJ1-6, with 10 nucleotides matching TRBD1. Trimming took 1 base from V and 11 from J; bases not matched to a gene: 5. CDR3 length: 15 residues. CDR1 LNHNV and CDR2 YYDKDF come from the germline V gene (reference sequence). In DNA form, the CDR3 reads TGTGCCACCAGCAGAGGACCGGGACAGGGGACACCCCTCCACTTT. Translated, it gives CATSRGPGQGTPLHF.

The CDR3 DNA sequence: TGTGCCACCAGTCCAGTAGGCGGGGGGGCCCTGGTTGAGCAGTTCTTC. It encodes CATSPVGGGALVEQFF. The chain is built from TRBV24-1 and TRBJ2-1; 9 nucleotides match TRBD2. The CDR3 is 16 residues long. Germline CDR1 reads KGHDR; CDR2 reads SFDVKD. V was pared by 6 bases and J by 9 bases, with 14 bases of the junction left unmatched.

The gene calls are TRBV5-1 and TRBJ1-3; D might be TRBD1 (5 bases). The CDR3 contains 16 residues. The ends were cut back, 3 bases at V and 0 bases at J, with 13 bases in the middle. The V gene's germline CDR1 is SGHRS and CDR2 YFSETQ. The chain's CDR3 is CASSYNGGDSGNTIYF. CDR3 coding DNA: TGCGCCAGCAGCTATAACGGAGGGGACTCTGGAAACACCATATATTTT.

The CDR3, as DNA: TGCGCCAGCAGCCTGGGAGCGGGACTAGCTGCAGATGAGCAGTTCTTC. Its protein product is CASSLGAGLAADEQFF. This rearrangement joins TRBV5-1 to TRBJ2-1, with 9 nucleotides matching TRBD2. The V segment lost 4 bases and the J segment 8 bases; nucleotides outside the gene matches: 13. The germline CDR1 and CDR2 sequences are SGHRS and YFSETQ. This CDR3 contains 16 residues.

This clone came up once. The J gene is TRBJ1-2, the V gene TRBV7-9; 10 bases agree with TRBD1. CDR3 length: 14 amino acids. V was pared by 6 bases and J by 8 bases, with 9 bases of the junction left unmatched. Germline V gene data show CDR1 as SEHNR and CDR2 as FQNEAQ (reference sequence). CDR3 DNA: TGTGCCAGCAGTTCCCGGGACAGGGGACGCGGCTACACCTTC. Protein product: CASSSRDRGRGYTF. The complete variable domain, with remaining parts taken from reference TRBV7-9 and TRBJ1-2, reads DTGVSQNPRHKITKRGQNVTFRCDPISEHNRLYWYRQTLGQGPEFLTYFQNEAQLEKSRLLSDRFSAERPKGSFSTLEIQRTEQGDSAMYLCASSSRDRGRGYTFGSGTRLTVV.